This TCR beta chain was recorded in a study of identical twins. Study-level findings and limits: Fewer insertions characterized abundant cord blood beta clonotypes, whereas memory repertoires showed none.

This clonotype was found a few times. What it binds is not known. J was trimmed by 2 bases and V by 4 bases; bases with no gene match: 8. Germline V lookup: CDR1 MNHNS, CDR2 SASEGT. This CDR3 contains 16 residues. TCRdb re-analysed the 5' RACE reads in MiXCR, keeping a single row per CDR3 protein. The sample yields roughly 690,000 distinct CDR3 sequences, over 20% seen once. This sample was shared with a second study, whose subject was T cells expressing NK-cell markers. That work states: Each TCR beta repertoire originated in sorted T cells that were CD3+CD56+NKG2C+, CD3+CD56+NKG2C- or CD3+CD56-NKG2C+. Most of the eight sequenced donors tested HCMV-seropositive; one tested seronegative.

This chain links TRBV6-1 with TRBJ2-3; the match to TRBD1 covers 8 bases. Sequencing was carried out using PBMCs. This TCR was recovered from a woman between 18 and 30 years old in good health. This chain's CDR3 is CASSATGERDTDTQYF. In DNA, the CDR3 is TGTGCCAGCAGTGCGACAGGGGAACGGGACACAGATACGCAGTATTTT.